These 12 T cell receptor beta chains were sequenced from one sample in a study of blood T cell repertoires in COVID-19. Produced via immunoSEQ multiplex PCR; TCRdb's table is partial and in-frame only. The table lists about 58,000 clones, 90% of them singletons. Sample: peripheral blood. The receptors stem from a man aged 55 to 69 with active COVID-19.

The chain couples TRBV7-8 to TRBJ2-7, with D maybe TRBD1 (5 bases). CDR1 SGHVS and CDR2 FQNEAQ come from the germline V gene. The CDR3 length is 15 residues. V gave up 0 bases and J gave up 4 bases, with 13 bases separating them. CDR3 nucleotides: TGTGCCAGCAGCTTAGCGGGGCAGGGTCGGTACGAGCAGTACTTC. Translation gives CASSLAGQGRYEQYF.

The chain links TRBV5-4 to TRBJ2-7; TRBD2 matches 9 bases. CDR1 and CDR2 (germline): SGHNT, YYREEE (reference sequence). CDR3 length: 15 amino acids. Unmatched junction bases numbered 3, after V lost 1 base and J lost 1 base. The CDR3 nucleotides are TGTGCCAGCAGCTTGCCGACTAGCGGATCCTACGAGCAGTACTTC. This codes for CASSLPTSGSYEQYF.

V and J are TRBV5-1 and TRBJ2-5; TRBD2 aligns across 9 bases. CDR1 SGHRS and CDR2 YFSETQ come from the germline V gene. CDR3 length: 16 amino acids. J was trimmed by 5 bases and V by 4 bases; bases with no gene match: 12. The CDR3 sequence is CASSREYSGSGETQYF. The CDR3 coding sequence is TGCGCCAGCAGCCGGGAATATAGCGGGAGCGGGGAGACCCAGTACTTC.

The chain joins TRBV6-5 to TRBJ2-7; 8 positions match TRBD1. The J segment lost 2 bases and the V segment lost 8 bases, leaving 11 bases of the junction unmatched. CDR3 length: 15 amino acids. Germline CDR1 and CDR2: MNHEY and SVGAGI. CDR3 loop: CASRSQDRVTYEQYF. The CDR3 DNA follows: TGTGCCAGCCGCTCCCAGGACAGGGTAACCTACGAGCAGTACTTC.

The chain employs TRBV28 and TRBJ2-2, with 10 bases fitting TRBD1. Germline V gives CDR1 MDHEN, CDR2 SYDVKM. The CDR3 contains 16 residues. The trim removed 4 bases at V and 7 bases at J, leaving 9 bases unmatched. DNA of the CDR3: TGTGCCAGCAGTTCCGGTGGACAGGGGGAGGGCGGGGAGCTGTTTTTT. Protein: CASSSGGQGEGGELFF.

V and J are TRBV27 and TRBJ2-7; 7 bases align to TRBD1. Germline trimming cut 5 bases from V and 0 bases from J; bases unmatched to any gene: 10. This CDR3 contains 16 residues. Germline V gene sequence: CDR1 MNHEY, CDR2 SMNVEV (reference sequence). The CDR3 reads CASSPQPGQSSYEQYF. As DNA, the CDR3 is TGTGCCAGCAGTCCCCAACCGGGACAGAGCTCCTACGAGCAGTACTTC.

This sequence joins TRBV2 and TRBJ1-1; no firm D call. V was pared by 5 bases and J by 1 base, with 11 bases between. Germline values: CDR1 SNHLY, CDR2 FYNNEI. The CDR3 totals 14 residues. The CDR3 loop is CASSLWAANTEAFF. In nucleotides, the CDR3 is TGTGCCAGCAGTCTATGGGCAGCGAACACTGAAGCTTTCTTT.

The chain's CDR3 is CAILSAGTPDGYTF. The CDR3 DNA reads TGTGCCATATTATCCGCCGGGACACCCGATGGCTACACCTTC. This chain uses TRBV28 with TRBJ1-2, with D possibly TRBD1 on 6 matching bases. Germline values: CDR1 MDHEN, CDR2 SYDVKM. Trimming stripped 10 bases from V and 6 bases from J, with 21 bases between. The CDR3 length is 14 residues.

The chain carries TRBV7-8 and TRBJ1-2; weak D call: TRBD1 (6 bases). This CDR3 spans 14 amino acids. Germline values: CDR1 SGHVS, CDR2 FQNEAQ. V gave up 5 bases and J gave up 7 bases, with 17 bases separating them. CDR3 in DNA: TGTGCCAGCAGCCTTAGAGGGGGTCGGCGTGGCTACACCTTC. Translated, it gives CASSLRGGRRGYTF.

This chain uses TRBV6-6 with TRBJ2-1; 9 bases fit TRBD1. CDR1 and CDR2 (germline): MNHNY, SVGAGI (reference sequence). V was pared by 10 bases and J by 3 bases, with 4 bases of the junction left unmatched. The CDR3 contains 13 residues. As DNA, the CDR3 is TGTGCCACTCGGACAGGGGACTACAATGAGCAGTTCTTC. Its protein is CATRTGDYNEQFF.

The rearrangement joins TRBV6-5 to TRBJ2-1, with 9 bases matching TRBD2. V was pared by 10 bases and J by 8 bases, with 12 bases of the junction left unmatched. CDR3 length: 14 amino acids. Germline CDR1 MNHEY, CDR2 SVGAGI. The CDR3 spells CAISLLAGWDEQFF. In nucleotides, the CDR3 is TGTGCCATTTCGTTGCTAGCGGGATGGGATGAGCAGTTCTTC.

This chain uses TRBV6-5 with TRBJ2-7; the match to TRBD1 covers 8 bases. From germline, CDR1 is MNHEY and CDR2 SVGAGI. This CDR3 contains 15 residues. Trimming at V came to 5 bases and at J to 1 base, leaving 7 bases not matched to a gene. The CDR3 here is CASSPSGTGSYEQYF. In DNA, the CDR3 is TGTGCCAGCAGTCCCTCCGGGACAGGTTCCTACGAGCAGTACTTC.